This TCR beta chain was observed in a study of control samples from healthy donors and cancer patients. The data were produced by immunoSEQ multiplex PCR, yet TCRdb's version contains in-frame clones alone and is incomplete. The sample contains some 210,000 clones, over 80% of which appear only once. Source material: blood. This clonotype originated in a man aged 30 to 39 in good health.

This CDR3 is CASMTGSNEKLFF. The CDR3 nucleotides read TGTGCCAGTATGACAGGGTCTAATGAAAAACTGTTTTTT. This chain joins TRBV28 and TRBJ1-4; the match to TRBD1 covers 7 bases. Germline assignment: CDR1 MDHEN and CDR2 SYDVKM. The CDR3 is 13 residues long. Trimming removed 9 bases from V and 3 bases from J; junction bases left unmatched: 4.